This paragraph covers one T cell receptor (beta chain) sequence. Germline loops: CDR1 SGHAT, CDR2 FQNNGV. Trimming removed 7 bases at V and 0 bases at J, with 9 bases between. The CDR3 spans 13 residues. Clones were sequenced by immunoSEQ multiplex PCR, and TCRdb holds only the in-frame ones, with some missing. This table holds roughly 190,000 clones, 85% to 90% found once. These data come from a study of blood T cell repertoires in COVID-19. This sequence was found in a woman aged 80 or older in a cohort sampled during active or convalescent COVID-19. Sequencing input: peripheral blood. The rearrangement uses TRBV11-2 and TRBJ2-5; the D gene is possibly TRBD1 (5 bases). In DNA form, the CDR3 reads TGTGCCAGCACCACAGGTTACCAAGAGACCCAGTACTTC. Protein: CASTTGYQETQYF.